This TCR beta chain was sequenced in a study of PD-1 blockade in classical Hodgkin lymphoma. Study background: Patients were treated with nivolumab at 3 mg/kg, and this was given intravenously every 2 weeks. General study points: Baseline TCR diversity was reportedly lower in newly diagnosed patients than healthy donors. With respect to the repertoire differences, their causes, possibly disease activity or prior therapy, remain undefined. Complete responders had baseline diversity similar to newly diagnosed patients.

Points on this clone: Its antigen is not identified.

Produced via immunoSEQ multiplex PCR; TCRdb's table is partial and in-frame only. The table lists fewer than 25,000 clones, roughly 80% of them singletons. Relapses following autologous stem cell transplantation were seen in all patients, with brentuximab vedotin exposure varying. With 7 bases removed from V and 5 bases from J, the gap between germline ends came to 7 bases. This CDR3 has 11 residues. Germline V gives CDR1 MNHNY, CDR2 SVGAGI (reference sequence). V gene TRBV6-6 combines with J gene TRBJ2-3; D is uncertain. The sequence derives from a human donor with classical Hodgkin lymphoma. The specimen was peripheral blood mononuclear cells (PBMCs), collected before the second cycle of nivolumab. Here the CDR3 reads CASMRGDTQYF. CDR3 nucleotide sequence: TGTGCCAGCATGAGAGGAGATACGCAGTATTTT.